These T cell receptor beta chains were read from a single sample in a study of response to subunit inactivated influenza vaccine. One entry per CDR3 protein results from TCRdb running MiXCR on the RT-PCR reads. The sample holds 300,000 to 350,000 distinct CDR3 sequences; 20% to 25% are singletons and the top ten take 9.5% to 13%. This sample comprised PBMCs from blood, obtained about 20 months after vaccination. The receptor set was obtained from a man aged 50 to 75 who received an inactivated influenza vaccine. Each CDR3 is given with its conserved first and last residue. The order of the fields is J gene, D gene, V gene, clone size, CDR3 DNA, CDR3 protein. The D gene is left open where the match is weak. Expanded clones are given a class, and other clones once, few, many or no size at all.

J: TRBJ1-5
D: NA
V: TRBV28
size: few
DNA: TGTGCCAGCAGTTTAGGACAGTACATTGGAAACAATCAGCCCCAGCATTTT
CDR3: CASSLGQYIGNNQPQHF

J: TRBJ1-1
D: NA
V: TRBV7-6
size: NA
DNA: TGTGCCAGCCGGGACGGGGGGGATGAAGCTTTCTTT
CDR3: CASRDGGDEAFF

J: TRBJ1-2
D: NA
V: TRBV3-1
size: NA
DNA: TGTGCCAGCAGCCAAACTTTGAATGAGGGCTACACCTTC
CDR3: CASSQTLNEGYTF

J: TRBJ1-2
D: TRBD1
V: TRBV27
size: NA
DNA: TGTGCCAGCAGTTTTTTAGGGGGCGCCTACGGCTACACCTTC
CDR3: CASSFLGGAYGYTF

J: TRBJ2-2
D: TRBD1
V: TRBV24-1
size: few
DNA: TGTGCCACCAGTGATCTGGGGACAGGGAGGACCGGGGAGCTGTTTTTT
CDR3: CATSDLGTGRTGELFF

J: TRBJ1-4
D: NA
V: TRBV4-2
size: NA
DNA: TGTGCCAGCAGCCAAGATCGAGGAGACGGGCTGTTTTTT
CDR3: CASSQDRGDGLFF

J: TRBJ1-5
D: NA
V: TRBV10-3
size: large
DNA: TGTGCCATCAGTGAGAGGGACGGGACATTTAATCAGCCCCAGCATTTT
CDR3: CAISERDGTFNQPQHF

J: TRBJ2-3
D: NA
V: TRBV29-1
size: NA
DNA: TGCAGCGTTGTTGAAGATACGCAGTATTTT
CDR3: CSVVEDTQYF

J: TRBJ2-3
D: NA
V: TRBV2
size: NA
DNA: TGTGCCAGCAGTGAGGTCACCTTGGGGACAGATACGCAGTATTTT
CDR3: CASSEVTLGTDTQYF

J: TRBJ2-1
D: NA
V: TRBV12-3/TRBV12-4
size: NA
DNA: TGTGCCAGCAGTTTATCGGCCTCAAGCCCCTATGAGCAGTTCTTC
CDR3: CASSLSASSPYEQFF

J: TRBJ2-1
D: NA
V: TRBV10-2
size: once
DNA: TGCGCCAGCAGCGCCACGGGACTGAGCTCCTACAATGAGCAGTTCTTC
CDR3: CASSATGLSSYNEQFF

J: TRBJ2-3
D: NA
V: TRBV24-1
size: NA
DNA: TGTGCCACCAGCTCTAGCGGCACAGATACGCAGTATTTT
CDR3: CATSSSGTDTQYF

J: TRBJ2-3
D: TRBD2
V: TRBV11-2
size: NA
DNA: TGTGCCAGCAGCGTACTAGCGGGGGATACGCAGTATTTT
CDR3: CASSVLAGDTQYF

J: TRBJ2-2
D: NA
V: TRBV5-1
size: many
DNA: TGCGCCAGCAGCTTTGGCGGACATGAGACCGGGGAGCTGTTTTTT
CDR3: CASSFGGHETGELFF

J: TRBJ2-7
D: TRBD2
V: TRBV20-1
size: NA
DNA: TGCAGTGCTAGTGCTAGCGGGGGACTCGAGCAGTACTTC
CDR3: CSASASGGLEQYF

J: TRBJ1-2
D: NA
V: TRBV20-1
size: NA
DNA: TGCAGTGCCGCCGGGGGCAGGAACTACTATGGCTACACCTTC
CDR3: CSAAGGRNYYGYTF

J: TRBJ2-2
D: NA
V: TRBV12-3/TRBV12-4
size: few
DNA: TGTGCCAGCAGGAATACGGGTGGCACCGGGGAGCTGTTTTTT
CDR3: CASRNTGGTGELFF

J: TRBJ2-5
D: NA
V: TRBV18
size: NA
DNA: TGTGCCAGCTCACAGGCCTTAGGAGAGACCCAGTACTTC
CDR3: CASSQALGETQYF

J: TRBJ2-3
D: NA
V: TRBV27
size: NA
DNA: TGTGCCAGCAGTCCCCTGTCCCGGGATACGCAGTATTTT
CDR3: CASSPLSRDTQYF

J: TRBJ1-2
D: NA
V: TRBV6-5
size: NA
DNA: TGTGCCAGCAGTTACACCATCCGGGTGGGGGCGAGCTATGGCTACACCTTC
CDR3: CASSYTIRVGASYGYTF

J: TRBJ2-1
D: NA
V: TRBV20-1
size: NA
DNA: TGCAGTGCTGGGGACTTGAGCTCCTACAATGAGCAGTTCTTC
CDR3: CSAGDLSSYNEQFF

J: TRBJ2-3
D: NA
V: TRBV12-5
size: NA
DNA: TGTGCTAGTGGTTTGGGTTATACGCAGTATTTT
CDR3: CASGLGYTQYF

J: TRBJ2-3
D: NA
V: TRBV29-1
size: NA
DNA: TGCAGCGTTGAAGAGGGGGCGCAAGGGGATACGCAGTATTTT
CDR3: CSVEEGAQGDTQYF

J: TRBJ1-5
D: NA
V: TRBV19
size: few
DNA: TGTGCCAGTTGTGGGACGGATAGCAATCAGCCCCAGCATTTT
CDR3: CASCGTDSNQPQHF

J: TRBJ2-7
D: TRBD2
V: TRBV11-2
size: NA
DNA: TGTGCCAGCAGCTTGACCGGGACTATATACGAGCAGTACTTC
CDR3: CASSLTGTIYEQYF

J: TRBJ2-7
D: NA
V: TRBV4-3
size: few
DNA: TGCGCCAGCAGCCAAGATATCTACGAGCAGTACTTC
CDR3: CASSQDIYEQYF

J: TRBJ1-6
D: TRBD1
V: TRBV12-3/TRBV12-4
size: many
DNA: TGTGCCAGCAGTCCGGGACAGGGGATGGATTCACCCCTCCACTTT
CDR3: CASSPGQGMDSPLHF

J: TRBJ2-1
D: TRBD2
V: TRBV4-1
size: once
DNA: TGCGCCAGCAGCCAAGATAGTATTCTAGCGGGAGTGGGGAATGAGCAGTTCTTC
CDR3: CASSQDSILAGVGNEQFF

J: TRBJ1-1
D: NA
V: TRBV5-4
size: NA
DNA: TGTGCCAGCAGCTTGAATGAGTTTATCTCAGGGACTGAAGCTTTCTTT
CDR3: CASSLNEFISGTEAFF

J: TRBJ2-2
D: NA
V: TRBV4-3
size: NA
DNA: TGCGCCAGCACTATGACCCTTTCCTTAAACACCGGGGAGCTGTTTTTT
CDR3: CASTMTLSLNTGELFF

J: TRBJ2-1
D: NA
V: TRBV6-2/TRBV6-3
size: many
DNA: TGTGCCAGCAGTTACCCCAGCTTCTCCTACTACAATGAGCAGTTCTTC
CDR3: CASSYPSFSYYNEQFF

J: TRBJ2-1
D: TRBD2
V: TRBV5-1
size: many
DNA: TGCGCCAGCAGCCTTGGGGTCGGCGGGAGTAATGAGCAGTTCTTC
CDR3: CASSLGVGGSNEQFF

J: TRBJ1-1
D: NA
V: TRBV5-1
size: few
DNA: TGCGCCAGCAGCTTGTTATCAGGGCAGTATGCTGAAGCTTTCTTT
CDR3: CASSLLSGQYAEAFF

J: TRBJ2-7
D: NA
V: TRBV20-1
size: NA
DNA: TGCAGTGCTAGAGAAAAGGAAAGAACCACCTACGAGCAGTACTTC
CDR3: CSAREKERTTYEQYF

J: TRBJ1-5
D: NA
V: TRBV6-5
size: few
DNA: TGTGCCAGCAGTTATACTCCCGGGGGCACGGGCAATCAGCCCCAGCATTTT
CDR3: CASSYTPGGTGNQPQHF

J: TRBJ1-1
D: NA
V: TRBV5-6
size: NA
DNA: TGTGCCAGCAGCTTGTGGCAACCTAACACTGAAGCTTTCTTT
CDR3: CASSLWQPNTEAFF

J: TRBJ2-2
D: NA
V: TRBV6-6
size: NA
DNA: TGTGCCAGCTCCCCCCGCGGGGAGCTGTTTTTT
CDR3: CASSPRGELFF

J: TRBJ2-3
D: NA
V: TRBV20-1
size: few
DNA: TGCAGTGCTAGAGATCCGAGGAGCACAGATACGCAGTATTTT
CDR3: CSARDPRSTDTQYF

J: TRBJ1-1
D: NA
V: TRBV5-1
size: many
DNA: TGCGCCAGCAGCTTGGATGCAGGGGCGAACACTGAAGCTTTCTTT
CDR3: CASSLDAGANTEAFF

J: TRBJ2-1
D: NA
V: TRBV29-1
size: many
DNA: TGCAGCGTTCGGACTGGGGCCAATGAGCAGTTCTTC
CDR3: CSVRTGANEQFF

J: TRBJ2-2
D: TRBD1
V: TRBV10-3
size: few
DNA: TGTGCCATCAGCCCCGGGACAGCGAACACCGGGGAGCTGTTTTTT
CDR3: CAISPGTANTGELFF

J: TRBJ2-7
D: NA
V: TRBV4-2
size: few
DNA: TGTGCCAGCAGCCGAGAAGAGTATAGGTCATTCTACGAGCAGTACTTC
CDR3: CASSREEYRSFYEQYF

J: TRBJ1-1
D: TRBD1
V: TRBV20-1
size: NA
DNA: TGCAGTGCTAGCCGCCGACAGGGATGGACTGAAGCTTTCTTT
CDR3: CSASRRQGWTEAFF

J: TRBJ1-2
D: NA
V: TRBV15
size: few
DNA: TGTGCCACCAGCAGAGATCTGGTCACCTCCGGGGGCTACACCTTC
CDR3: CATSRDLVTSGGYTF

J: TRBJ1-2
D: NA
V: TRBV12-3/TRBV12-4
size: few
DNA: TGTGCCAGCAGATTCCAGCGACAGGTCGGCGGCTACACCTTC
CDR3: CASRFQRQVGGYTF

J: TRBJ2-1
D: NA
V: TRBV11-2
size: NA
DNA: TGTGCCAGCAGCTTAGACAGGAAGAATGAGCAGTTCTTC
CDR3: CASSLDRKNEQFF

J: TRBJ1-4
D: TRBD1
V: TRBV28
size: few
DNA: TGTGCCAGCAGACCTCAGACAGGGGGCTTGGAAAAACTGTTTTTT
CDR3: CASRPQTGGLEKLFF

J: TRBJ2-5
D: TRBD2
V: TRBV20-1
size: NA
DNA: TGCAGTGCTAGACGAGCGGGATCAGGTCAAGAGACCCAGTACTTC
CDR3: CSARRAGSGQETQYF

J: TRBJ1-1
D: TRBD1
V: TRBV12-3/TRBV12-4
size: many
DNA: TGTGCCAGCAGTTGGGACAGGGGTTTCAGTGAAGCTTTCTTT
CDR3: CASSWDRGFSEAFF

J: TRBJ2-1
D: TRBD1
V: TRBV7-8
size: NA
DNA: TGTGCCAGCAGCTTAGAGAGGGGGCCCTACAATGAGCAGTTCTTC
CDR3: CASSLERGPYNEQFF

J: TRBJ1-1
D: NA
V: TRBV4-1
size: NA
DNA: TGCGCCAGCAGCCATCCCACAGGGATAGTCACTGAAGCTTTCTTT
CDR3: CASSHPTGIVTEAFF

J: TRBJ2-1
D: TRBD2
V: TRBV20-1
size: NA
DNA: TGCAGTGCTAGAACTACTAGCGGGGGGTTCTCCTACAATGAGCAGTTCTTC
CDR3: CSARTTSGGFSYNEQFF

J: TRBJ1-2
D: NA
V: TRBV20-1
size: many
DNA: TGCAGTGCTAGAGGGATTGCTGGGGATGTAAACTATGGCTACACCTTC
CDR3: CSARGIAGDVNYGYTF

J: TRBJ1-2
D: NA
V: TRBV5-4
size: few
DNA: TGTGCCAGCAGCTTTAATCAAATGAACTATGGCTACACCTTC
CDR3: CASSFNQMNYGYTF